The 2 T cell receptor beta chains below were found in one sample sequenced in a study of T cells after yellow fever vaccination. One entry per CDR3 protein, called by TCRdb with MiXCR from the 5' RACE reads. Of 360,000 or so distinct CDR3 sequences in the sample, more than 9% were seen once. The material sequenced was PBMCs, taken on the day of the first yellow fever vaccination. Receptor source: a man aged 18 to 29 who received the YFV17D yellow fever vaccine.

This clonotype occurred a few times. V gene TRBV7-2 combines with J gene TRBJ2-7; either TRBD1 or TRBD2 may supply D (5 bases each). The CDR3 has 13 amino acids. V was cut by 5 bases and J by 3 bases, with 11 bases left in between. Germline CDR1 is SGHTA and CDR2 is FQGNSA. The chain's CDR3 is CASSTGTDYEQYV. CDR3 bases: TGTGCCAGCAGCACCGGGACGGACTACGAGCAGTACGTC.

The chain has TRBV12-3 or TRBV12-4 and TRBJ1-5, with D maybe TRBD1 (5 bases). The CDR3 has 16 amino acids. V lost 1 base, J lost 9 bases, and 19 bases lay in between. CDR3 bases: TGTGCCAGCAGTTTAGGTTCGGCAGGGAGGGGCCCGCCCCAGCATTTT. This encodes CASSLGSAGRGPPQHF.